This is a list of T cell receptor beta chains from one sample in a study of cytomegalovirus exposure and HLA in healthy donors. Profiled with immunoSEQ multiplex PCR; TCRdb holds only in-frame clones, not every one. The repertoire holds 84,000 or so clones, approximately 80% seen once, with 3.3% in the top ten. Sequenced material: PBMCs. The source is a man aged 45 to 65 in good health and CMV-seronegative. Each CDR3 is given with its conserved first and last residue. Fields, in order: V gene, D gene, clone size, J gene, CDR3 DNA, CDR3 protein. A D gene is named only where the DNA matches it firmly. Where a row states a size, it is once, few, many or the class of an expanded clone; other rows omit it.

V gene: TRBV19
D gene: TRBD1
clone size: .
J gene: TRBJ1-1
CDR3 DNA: TGTGCCAGTAGTGCTCGGGACAGGAACACTGAAGCTTTCTTT
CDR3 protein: CASSARDRNTEAFF

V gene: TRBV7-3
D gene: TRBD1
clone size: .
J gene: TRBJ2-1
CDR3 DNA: TGTGCCAGCAGCTTAAGAGGCGGGACAGGGACTCAAAATGAGCAGTTCTTC
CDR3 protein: CASSLRGGTGTQNEQFF

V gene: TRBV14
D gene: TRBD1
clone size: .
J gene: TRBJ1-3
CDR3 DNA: TGTGCCAGCAGCCGAGCAGGGGGGATCTCTGGAAACACCATATATTTT
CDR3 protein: CASSRAGGISGNTIYF

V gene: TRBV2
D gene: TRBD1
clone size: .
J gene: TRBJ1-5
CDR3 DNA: TGTGCCAGCAGCCGAACAGGGGGCGAGGCCAATCAGCCCCAGCATTTT
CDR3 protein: CASSRTGGEANQPQHF

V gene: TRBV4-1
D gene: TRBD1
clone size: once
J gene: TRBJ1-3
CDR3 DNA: TGCGCCAGCAGCCAGCAGGGGGCGCGAGGAAGCACCATATATTTT
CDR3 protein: CASSQQGARGSTIYF

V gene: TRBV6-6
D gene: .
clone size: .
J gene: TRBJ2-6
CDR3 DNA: TGTGCCAGCAGTTCACGACAGACTGGGGCCAACGTCCTGACTTTC
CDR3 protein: CASSSRQTGANVLTF

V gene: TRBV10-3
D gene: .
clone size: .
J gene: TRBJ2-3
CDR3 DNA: TGTGCCATCAGCGGGGGTGATACGCAGTATTTT
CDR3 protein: CAISGGDTQYF

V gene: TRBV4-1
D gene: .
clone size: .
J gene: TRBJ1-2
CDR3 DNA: TGCGCCAGCAGCCAAGAGGCGGCATATGGCTACACCTTC
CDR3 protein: CASSQEAAYGYTF

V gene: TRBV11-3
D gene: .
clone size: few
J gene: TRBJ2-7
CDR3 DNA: TGTGCCAGCAGCTTGCATCATGGGGGGTCCTACGAGCAGTACTTC
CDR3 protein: CASSLHHGGSYEQYF

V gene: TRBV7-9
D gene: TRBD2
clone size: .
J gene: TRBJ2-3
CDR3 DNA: TGTGCCAGCAGCTTGGCCGGGGGGTTGTCAGATACGCAGTATTTT
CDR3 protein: CASSLAGGLSDTQYF

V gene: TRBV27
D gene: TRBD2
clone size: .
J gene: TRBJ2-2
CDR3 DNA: TGTGCCAGCAGTCGCGGAAAAATTTGGACTAGCGGGGTCTACACCGGGGAGCTGTTTTTT
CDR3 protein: CASSRGKIWTSGVYTGELFF

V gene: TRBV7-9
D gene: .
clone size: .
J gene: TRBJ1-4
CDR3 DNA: TGTGCCAGCAGCTCCCGGGGGGGTTATGAAAAACTGTTTTTT
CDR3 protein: CASSSRGGYEKLFF

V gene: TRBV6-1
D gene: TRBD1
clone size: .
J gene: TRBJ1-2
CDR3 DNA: TGTGCCAGCAGTGAAGCCGCAGGGGGCGGTGGCTACACCTTC
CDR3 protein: CASSEAAGGGGYTF

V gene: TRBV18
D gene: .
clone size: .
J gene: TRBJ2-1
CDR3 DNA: TGTGCCAGCCAACAGGGTATCGGCTTCCATGAGCAGTTCTTC
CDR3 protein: CASQQGIGFHEQFF

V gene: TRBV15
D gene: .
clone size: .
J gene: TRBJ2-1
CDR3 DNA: TGTGCCACCAGCAGATACTACAATGAGCAGTTCTTC
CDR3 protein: CATSRYYNEQFF

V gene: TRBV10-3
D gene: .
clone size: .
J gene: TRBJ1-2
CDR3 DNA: TGTGCCATCAGTGAGTCTCACAATGGCTACACCTTC
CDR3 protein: CAISESHNGYTF

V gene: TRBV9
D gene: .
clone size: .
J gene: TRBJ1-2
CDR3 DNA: TGTGCCAGCAGCACACCCTCTTTTATGGTGGGAGCCTATGGCTACACCTTC
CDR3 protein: CASSTPSFMVGAYGYTF

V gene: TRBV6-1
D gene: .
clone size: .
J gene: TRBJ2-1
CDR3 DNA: TGTGCCAGCAGTGAAGGGGCCAGCTCCTACAATGAGCAGTTCTTC
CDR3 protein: CASSEGASSYNEQFF

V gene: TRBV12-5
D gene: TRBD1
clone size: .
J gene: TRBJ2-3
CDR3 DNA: TGTGCTAGTGGCTTACCGCGGACAGGGACGAGGCCTAGCACAGATACGCAGTATTTT
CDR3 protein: CASGLPRTGTRPSTDTQYF

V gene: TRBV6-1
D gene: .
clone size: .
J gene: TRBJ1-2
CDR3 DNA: TGTGCCAGCAGTGAAGAGGCACAGAGCAACTATGGCTACACCTTC
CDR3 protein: CASSEEAQSNYGYTF

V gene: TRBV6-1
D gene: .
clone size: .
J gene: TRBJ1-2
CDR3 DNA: TGTGCCAGCATACCCGGGGGGGTTTATGGCTACACCTTC
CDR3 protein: CASIPGGVYGYTF

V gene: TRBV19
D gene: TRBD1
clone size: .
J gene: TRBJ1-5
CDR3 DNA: TGTGCCACCAGAAGGGGACAGCCGGGACAACAGCCCCAGCATTTT
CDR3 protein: CATRRGQPGQQPQHF

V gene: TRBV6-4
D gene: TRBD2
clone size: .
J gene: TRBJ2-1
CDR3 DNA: TGTGCCAGCAGAGCGGGACTAGCGGGGGGAAAGATCTTC
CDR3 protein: CASRAGLAGGKIF

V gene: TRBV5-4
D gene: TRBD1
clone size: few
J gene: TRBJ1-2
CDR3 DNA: TGTGCCAGCAGCTCTAACAGGGGTAACTATGGCTACACCTTC
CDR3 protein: CASSSNRGNYGYTF

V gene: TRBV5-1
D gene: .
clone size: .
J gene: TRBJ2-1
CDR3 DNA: TGCGCCAGCAGCCGAGCGGGTGTGGATGAGCAGTTCTTC
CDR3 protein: CASSRAGVDEQFF

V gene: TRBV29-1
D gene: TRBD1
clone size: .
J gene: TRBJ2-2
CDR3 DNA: TGCAGCGTTCAAGAAGGGACAGTCAACACCGGGGAGCTGTTTTTT
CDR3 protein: CSVQEGTVNTGELFF

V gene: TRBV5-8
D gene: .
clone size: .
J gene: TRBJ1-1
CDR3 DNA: TGTGCCAGCAGCTTGGTTCGGGGGAACACTGAAGCTTTCTTT
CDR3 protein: CASSLVRGNTEAFF

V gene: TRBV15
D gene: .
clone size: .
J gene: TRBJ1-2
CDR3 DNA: TGTGCCACCAGCAGAGATGGGCAAGATGGCTACACCTTC
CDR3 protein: CATSRDGQDGYTF

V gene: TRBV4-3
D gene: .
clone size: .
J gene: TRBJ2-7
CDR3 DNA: TGCGCCAGCAGCCAAGATACCGCACGGGAGCAGTACTTC
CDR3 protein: CASSQDTAREQYF

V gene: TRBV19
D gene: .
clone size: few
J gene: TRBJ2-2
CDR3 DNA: TGTGCCAGTAGTACCTCGAACACCGGGGAGCTGTTTTTT
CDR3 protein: CASSTSNTGELFF

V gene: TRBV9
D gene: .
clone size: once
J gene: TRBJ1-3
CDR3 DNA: TGTGCCAGCAGCGTAGAGGGGCAGGGAAGACCTGGAAACACCATATATTTT
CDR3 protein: CASSVEGQGRPGNTIYF

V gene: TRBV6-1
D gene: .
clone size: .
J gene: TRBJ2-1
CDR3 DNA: TGTGCCAGCAGTGAAGTCCAGGGTTCCTACAATGAGCAGTTCTTC
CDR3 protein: CASSEVQGSYNEQFF

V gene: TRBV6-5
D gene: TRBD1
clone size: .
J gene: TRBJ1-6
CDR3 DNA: TGTGCCAGCAGTGCCGGGACAGACCTTCTACCACCCCTCCACTTT
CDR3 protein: CASSAGTDLLPPLHF